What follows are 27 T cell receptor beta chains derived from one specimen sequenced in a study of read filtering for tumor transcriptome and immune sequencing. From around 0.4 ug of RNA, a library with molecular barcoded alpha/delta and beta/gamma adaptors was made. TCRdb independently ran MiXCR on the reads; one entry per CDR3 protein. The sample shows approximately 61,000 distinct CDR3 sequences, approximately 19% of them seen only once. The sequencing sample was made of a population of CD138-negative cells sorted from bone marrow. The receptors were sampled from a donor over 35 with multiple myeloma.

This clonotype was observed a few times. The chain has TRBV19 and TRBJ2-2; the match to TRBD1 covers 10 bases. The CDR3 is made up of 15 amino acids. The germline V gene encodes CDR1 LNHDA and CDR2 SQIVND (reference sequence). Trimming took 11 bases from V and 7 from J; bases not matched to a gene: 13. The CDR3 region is CAADPGQGFGGELFF. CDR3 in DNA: TGTGCCGCAGACCCGGGACAGGGGTTCGGCGGGGAGCTGTTTTTT. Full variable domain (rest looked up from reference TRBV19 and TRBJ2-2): DGGITQSPKYLFRKEGQNVTLSCEQNLNHDAMYWYRQDPGQGLRLIYYSQIVNDFQKGDIAEGYSVSREKKESFPLTVTSAQKNPTAFYLCAADPGQGFGGELFFGEGSRLTVL.

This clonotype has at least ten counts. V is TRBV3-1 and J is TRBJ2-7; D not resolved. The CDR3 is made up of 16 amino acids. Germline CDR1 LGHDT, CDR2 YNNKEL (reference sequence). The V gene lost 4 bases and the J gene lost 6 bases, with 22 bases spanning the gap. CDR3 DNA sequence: TGTGCCAGCAGCCCCAACCGCGGTGCAGGCCCCCTCGAGCAGTACTTC. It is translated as CASSPNRGAGPLEQYF.

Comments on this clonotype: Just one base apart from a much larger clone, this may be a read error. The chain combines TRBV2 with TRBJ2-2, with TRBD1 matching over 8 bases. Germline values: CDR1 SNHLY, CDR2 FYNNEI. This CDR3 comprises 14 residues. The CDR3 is CASKDRVNTGELVF. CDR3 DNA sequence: TGTGCCAGCAAGGACAGGGTGAACACCGGGGAGCTGGTTTTT.

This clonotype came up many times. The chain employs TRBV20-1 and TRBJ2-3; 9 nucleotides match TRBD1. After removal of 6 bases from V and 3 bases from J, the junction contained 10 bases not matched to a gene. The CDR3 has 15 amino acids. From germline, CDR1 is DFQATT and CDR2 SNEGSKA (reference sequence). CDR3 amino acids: CSARIPGQGTDTQYF. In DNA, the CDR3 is TGCAGTGCCAGAATTCCGGGACAGGGAACAGATACGCAGTATTTT.

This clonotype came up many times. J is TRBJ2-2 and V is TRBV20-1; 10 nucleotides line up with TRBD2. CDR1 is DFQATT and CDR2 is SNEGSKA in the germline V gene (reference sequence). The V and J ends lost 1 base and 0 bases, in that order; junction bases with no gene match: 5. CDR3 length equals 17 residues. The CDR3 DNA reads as TGCAGTGCTAGAGGGAAAAGCGGGAGGGCGAACACCGGGGAGCTGTTTTTT. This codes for CSARGKSGRANTGELFF.

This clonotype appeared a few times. Written as DNA, the CDR3 is TGTGCCAGCAGCGGACGGTGGGGCTCCTACAATGAGCAGTTCTTC. It is translated as CASSGRWGSYNEQFF. The chain has TRBV11-2 and TRBJ2-1; D not resolved. Germline CDR1 is SGHAT and CDR2 is FQNNGV. The CDR3 is 15 amino acids. The V end lost 5 bases, the J end lost 0 bases, and 11 bases lay between the germline ends.

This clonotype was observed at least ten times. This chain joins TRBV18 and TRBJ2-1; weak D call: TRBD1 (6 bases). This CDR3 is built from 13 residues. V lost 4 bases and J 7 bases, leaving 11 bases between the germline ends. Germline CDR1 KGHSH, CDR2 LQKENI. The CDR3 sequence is CASSQKQGNEQFF. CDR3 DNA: TGTGCCAGCTCACAGAAACAGGGAAATGAGCAGTTCTTC.

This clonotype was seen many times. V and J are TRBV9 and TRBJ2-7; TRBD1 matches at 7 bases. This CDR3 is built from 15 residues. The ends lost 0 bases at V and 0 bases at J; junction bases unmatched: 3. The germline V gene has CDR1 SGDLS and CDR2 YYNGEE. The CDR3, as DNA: TGTGCCAGCAGCGTAGAGGGGGACAGCTCCTACGAGCAGTACTTC. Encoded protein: CASSVEGDSSYEQYF.

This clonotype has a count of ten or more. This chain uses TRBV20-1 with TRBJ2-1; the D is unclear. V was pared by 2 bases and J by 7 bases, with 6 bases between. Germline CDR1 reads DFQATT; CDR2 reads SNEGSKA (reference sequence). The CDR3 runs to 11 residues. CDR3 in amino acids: CSARFGNEQFF. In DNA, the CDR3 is TGCAGTGCTAGATTCGGAAATGAGCAGTTCTTC.

The CDR3 protein is CASGNKLNIGPYNEQFF. The DNA for the CDR3 is TGTGCCAGCGGCAACAAGCTTAACATAGGCCCCTACAATGAGCAGTTCTTC. The V call is TRBV21-1, the J call TRBJ2-1. TRBV21-1 is tagged as a pseudogene. The CDR3 totals 17 residues.

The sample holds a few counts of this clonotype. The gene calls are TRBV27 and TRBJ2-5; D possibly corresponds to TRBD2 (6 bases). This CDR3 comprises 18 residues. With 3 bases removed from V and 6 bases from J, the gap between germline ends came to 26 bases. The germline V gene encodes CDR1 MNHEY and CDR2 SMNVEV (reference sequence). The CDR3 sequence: CASSFRSAAFGGFQTQYF. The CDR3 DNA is TGTGCCAGCAGTTTTAGGTCCGCAGCGTTCGGGGGATTCCAGACCCAGTACTTC.

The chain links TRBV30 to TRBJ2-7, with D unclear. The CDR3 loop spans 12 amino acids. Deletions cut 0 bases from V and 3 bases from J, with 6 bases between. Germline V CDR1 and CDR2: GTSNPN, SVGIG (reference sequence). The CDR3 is CAWSVGRYEQYF. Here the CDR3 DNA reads TGTGCCTGGAGTGTAGGGCGCTACGAGCAGTACTTC.

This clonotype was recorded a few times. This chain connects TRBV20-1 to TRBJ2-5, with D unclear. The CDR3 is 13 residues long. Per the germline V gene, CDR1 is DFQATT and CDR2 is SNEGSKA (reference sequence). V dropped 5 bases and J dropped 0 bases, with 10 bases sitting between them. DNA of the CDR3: TGCAGTGCTCGCCATCGGTACCAAGAGACCCAGTACTTC. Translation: CSARHRYQETQYF.

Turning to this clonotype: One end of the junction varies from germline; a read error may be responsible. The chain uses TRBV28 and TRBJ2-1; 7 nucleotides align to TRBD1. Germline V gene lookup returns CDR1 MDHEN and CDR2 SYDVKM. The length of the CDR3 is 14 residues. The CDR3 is CAGVRDSLNNGQFF. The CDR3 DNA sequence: TGTGCCGGCGTCAGGGACAGTTTAAACAATGGGCAGTTCTTC.

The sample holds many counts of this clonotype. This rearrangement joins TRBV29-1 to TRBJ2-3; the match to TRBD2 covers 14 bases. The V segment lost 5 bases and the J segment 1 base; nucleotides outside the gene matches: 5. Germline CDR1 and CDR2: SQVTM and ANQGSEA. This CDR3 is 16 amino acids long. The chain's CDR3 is CSVTGTSGGGTDTQYF. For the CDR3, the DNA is TGCAGCGTTACCGGGACTAGCGGGGGCGGCACAGATACGCAGTATTTT.

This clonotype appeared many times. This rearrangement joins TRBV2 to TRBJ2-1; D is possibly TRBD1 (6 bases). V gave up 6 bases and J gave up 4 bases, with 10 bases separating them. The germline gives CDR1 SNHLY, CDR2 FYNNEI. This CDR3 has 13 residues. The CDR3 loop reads CASRVGQYNEQFF. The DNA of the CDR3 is TGTGCCAGCAGGGTTGGACAGTACAATGAGCAGTTCTTC.

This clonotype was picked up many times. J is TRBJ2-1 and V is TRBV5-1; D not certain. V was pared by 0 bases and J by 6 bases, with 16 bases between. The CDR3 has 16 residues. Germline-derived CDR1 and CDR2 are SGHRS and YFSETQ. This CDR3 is CASSLAAASSSNEQFF. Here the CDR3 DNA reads TGCGCCAGCAGCTTGGCCGCCGCTTCCTCGTCCAATGAGCAGTTCTTC.

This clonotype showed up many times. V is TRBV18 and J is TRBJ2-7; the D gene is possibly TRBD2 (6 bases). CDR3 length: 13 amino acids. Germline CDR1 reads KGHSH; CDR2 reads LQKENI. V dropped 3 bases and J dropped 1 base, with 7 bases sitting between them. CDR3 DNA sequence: TGTGCCAGCTCACCTGGGGGGTCCTACGAGCAGTACTTC. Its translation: CASSPGGSYEQYF.

The CDR3 is CASSPGQERWGNQPQHF. The CDR3, as DNA: TGTGCCAGCAGCCCCGGACAGGAAAGATGGGGCAATCAGCCCCAGCATTTT. V is TRBV3-1 and J is TRBJ1-5; 7 nucleotides align to TRBD1. There are 17 residues in the CDR3. Trimming at V came to 4 bases and at J to 2 bases, leaving 11 bases not matched to a gene. Germline CDR1 is LGHDT and CDR2 is YNNKEL (reference sequence). Filled out from reference TRBV3-1 and TRBJ1-5, the complete variable domain reads DTAVSQTPKYLVTQMGNDKSIKCEQNLGHDTMYWYKQDSKKFLKIMFSYNNKELIINETVPNRFSPKSPDKAHLNLHINSLELGDSAVYFCASSPGQERWGNQPQHFGDGTRLSIL.

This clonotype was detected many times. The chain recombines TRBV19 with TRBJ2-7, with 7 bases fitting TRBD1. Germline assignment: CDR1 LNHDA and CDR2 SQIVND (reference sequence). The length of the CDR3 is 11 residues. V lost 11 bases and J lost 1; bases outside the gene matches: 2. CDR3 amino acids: CASGQSYEQYF. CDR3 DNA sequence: TGTGCCTCGGGACAGTCCTACGAGCAGTACTTC.

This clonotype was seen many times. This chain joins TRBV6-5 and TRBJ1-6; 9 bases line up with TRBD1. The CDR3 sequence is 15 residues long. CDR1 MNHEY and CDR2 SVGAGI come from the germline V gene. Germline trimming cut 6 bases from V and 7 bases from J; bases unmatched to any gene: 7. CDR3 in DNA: TGTGCCAGCAGCTCCGGACAGGGGAGGAATTCACCCCTCCACTTT. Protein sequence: CASSSGQGRNSPLHF.

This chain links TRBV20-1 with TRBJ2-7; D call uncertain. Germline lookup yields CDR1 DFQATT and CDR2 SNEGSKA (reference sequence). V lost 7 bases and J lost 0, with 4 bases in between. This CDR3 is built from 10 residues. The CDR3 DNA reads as TGCAGTGATTACTCCTACGAGCAGTACTTC. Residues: CSDYSYEQYF.

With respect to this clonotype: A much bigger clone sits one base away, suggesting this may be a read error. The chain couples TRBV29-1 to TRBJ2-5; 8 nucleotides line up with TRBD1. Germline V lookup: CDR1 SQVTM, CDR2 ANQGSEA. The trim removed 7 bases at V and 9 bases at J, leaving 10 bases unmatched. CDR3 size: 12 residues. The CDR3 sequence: CSDDRGLEAQYF. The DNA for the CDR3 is TGCAGCGACGACAGGGGTTTGGAGGCCCAGTACTTC.

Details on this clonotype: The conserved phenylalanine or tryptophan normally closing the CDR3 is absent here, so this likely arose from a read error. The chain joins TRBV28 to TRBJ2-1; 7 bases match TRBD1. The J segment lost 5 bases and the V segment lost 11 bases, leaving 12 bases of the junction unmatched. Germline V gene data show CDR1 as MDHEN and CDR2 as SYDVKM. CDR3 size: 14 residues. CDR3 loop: CAGVRDSLNNEQFL. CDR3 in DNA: TGTGCCGGCGTCAGGGACAGTTTAAACAATGAGCAGTTCCTC.

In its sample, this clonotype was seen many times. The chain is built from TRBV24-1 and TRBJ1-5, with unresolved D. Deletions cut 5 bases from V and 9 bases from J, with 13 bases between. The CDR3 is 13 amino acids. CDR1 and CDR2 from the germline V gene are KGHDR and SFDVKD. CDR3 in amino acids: CATSARVGRPQHF. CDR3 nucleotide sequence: TGTGCCACCAGTGCAAGGGTTGGCAGGCCCCAGCATTTT.

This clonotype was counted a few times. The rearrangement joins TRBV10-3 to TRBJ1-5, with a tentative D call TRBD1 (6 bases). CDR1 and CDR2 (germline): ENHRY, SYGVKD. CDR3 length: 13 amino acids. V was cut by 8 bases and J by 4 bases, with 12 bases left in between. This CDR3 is CAIGSDRNQPQHF. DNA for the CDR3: TGTGCCATCGGCTCGGACAGAAATCAGCCCCAGCATTTT.

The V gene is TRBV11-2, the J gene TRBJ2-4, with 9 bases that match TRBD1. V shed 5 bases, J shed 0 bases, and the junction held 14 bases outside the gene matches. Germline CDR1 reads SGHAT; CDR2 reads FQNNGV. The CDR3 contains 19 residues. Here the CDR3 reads CASSIVGQGTDLAKNIQYF. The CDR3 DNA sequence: TGTGCCAGCAGCATCGTCGGACAGGGGACGGACCTAGCCAAAAACATTCAGTACTTC.